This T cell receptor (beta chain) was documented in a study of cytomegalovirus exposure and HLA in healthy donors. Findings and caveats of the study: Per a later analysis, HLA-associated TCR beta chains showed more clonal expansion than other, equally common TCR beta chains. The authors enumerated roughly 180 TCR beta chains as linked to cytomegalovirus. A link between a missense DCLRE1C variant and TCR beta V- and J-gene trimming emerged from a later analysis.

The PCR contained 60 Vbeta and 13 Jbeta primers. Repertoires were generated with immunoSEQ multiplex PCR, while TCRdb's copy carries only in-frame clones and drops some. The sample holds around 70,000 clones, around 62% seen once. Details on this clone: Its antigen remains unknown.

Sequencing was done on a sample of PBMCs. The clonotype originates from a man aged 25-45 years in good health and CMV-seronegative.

CDR3 in amino acids: CASSDSWNTGELFF. The CDR3 region has the DNA TGTGCCAGCAGTGATTCCTGGAACACCGGGGAGCTGTTTTTT. The chain joins TRBV25-1 to TRBJ2-2, with D unclear. Germline CDR1 MGHDK, CDR2 SYGVNS. Trimming cost V 3 bases and J 1 base, with 6 bases left between them. The CDR3 is 14 residues long.